A single sample gave rise to the 5 T cell receptor beta chains below, sequenced in a study of naive and memory T cell subsets. General observations from the study: Naive repertoires, especially CD8, held a few larger clonotypes, possibly memory cells re-expressing CD45RA.

An equimolar mix of two oligonucleotides served as the beta constant-region primer for TRBC1 and TRBC2. Ligated cDNA was amplified by four rounds of PCR with nested alpha and beta constant-region primers and SP2. MiXCR, applied by TCRdb to the UMI-ligation and nested PCR reads, yields one record per CDR3 protein. The sample includes over 110,000 distinct CDR3 sequences, more than 15% of them seen just once. What these receptors recognize is not known. Sequencing was done on a sample of naive CD8+ T cells from blood. The receptor set was obtained from a human donor in good health.

The CDR3 sequence is CGGREGTEAFF. Here the CDR3 DNA reads TGCGGCGGGAGGGAGGGCACTGAAGCTTTCTTT. The chain links TRBV29-1 to TRBJ1-1; D unresolved. From germline, CDR1 is SQVTM and CDR2 ANQGSEA. The CDR3 has 11 residues. Supplemented by reference TRBV29-1 and TRBJ1-1, the full variable domain reads SAVISQKPSRDICQRGTSLTIQCQVDSQVTMMFWYRQQPGQSLTLIATANQGSEATYESGFVIDKFPISRPNLTFSTLTVSNMSPEDSSIYLCGGREGTEAFFGQGTRLTVV.

V and J are TRBV4-1 and TRBJ2-5; 12 nucleotides align to TRBD2. CDR3 length: 16 residues. Germline-derived CDR1 and CDR2 are MGHRA and YSYEKL. V lost 4 bases to trimming and J lost 0 bases; unmatched junction nucleotides: 3. The chain's CDR3 is CASSLLAGGYQETQYF. The DNA for the CDR3 is TGCGCCAGCAGCCTCCTAGCGGGAGGGTACCAAGAGACCCAGTACTTC.

This clonotype appeared a few times. This chain connects TRBV4-3 to TRBJ2-3; 9 bases fit TRBD2. Germline V gene lookup returns CDR1 LGHNA and CDR2 YSLEER. This CDR3 has 14 amino acids. With 6 bases clipped from V and 2 bases from J, the junction kept 3 bases outside the gene matches. The DNA of the CDR3 is TGCGCCAGCAGTCGCGGGAGGGACACAGATACGCAGTATTTT. Amino acid sequence: CASSRGRDTDTQYF.

In this sample, this clonotype turned up many times. DNA for the CDR3: TGTGCCAGCTTAGGAGAGAACACTGAAGCTTTCTTT. Its protein is CASLGENTEAFF. This chain uses TRBV7-8 with TRBJ1-1; D remains ambiguous. V was clipped by 8 bases and J by 1 base, with 8 bases between them. Germline values: CDR1 SGHVS, CDR2 FQNEAQ. This CDR3 region has 12 residues.

The chain joins TRBV12-3 or TRBV12-4 to TRBJ2-6, with D perhaps matching TRBD1 (6 bases). The CDR3 has 15 residues. V was cut by 4 bases and J by 0 bases, with 7 bases left in between. CDR3 DNA: TGTGCCAGCAGTTCACAGGGCTCTGGGGCCAACGTCCTGACTTTC. Its translation is CASSSQGSGANVLTF.